The TCR beta chain described here comes from a study of cytomegalovirus exposure and HLA in healthy donors. Study overall: Of the donors genotyped, several hundred in all, 65% to 90% fell in the Caucasian-associated ancestry cluster.

The PCR employed 60 Vbeta primers together with 13 Jbeta primers. Repertoires were generated with immunoSEQ multiplex PCR, while TCRdb's copy carries only in-frame clones and drops some. Seen in this sample are more than 95,000 clones; the ten most common clones hold 2.5% to 3%. Trimming removed 3 bases at V and 4 bases at J, with 10 bases between. This CDR3 has 14 amino acids. Germline V CDR1 and CDR2: MGHRA, YSYEKL. The chain has TRBV4-1 and TRBJ2-1; a weak D match, TRBD2 (5 bases). The TCR comes from a man aged 25 to 40 in good health and CMV-seronegative. Sequenced material: PBMCs. CDR3 coding DNA: TGCGCCAGCAGCCACGGAGGTGGGTACAATGAGCAGTTCTTC. This encodes CASSHGGGYNEQFF.